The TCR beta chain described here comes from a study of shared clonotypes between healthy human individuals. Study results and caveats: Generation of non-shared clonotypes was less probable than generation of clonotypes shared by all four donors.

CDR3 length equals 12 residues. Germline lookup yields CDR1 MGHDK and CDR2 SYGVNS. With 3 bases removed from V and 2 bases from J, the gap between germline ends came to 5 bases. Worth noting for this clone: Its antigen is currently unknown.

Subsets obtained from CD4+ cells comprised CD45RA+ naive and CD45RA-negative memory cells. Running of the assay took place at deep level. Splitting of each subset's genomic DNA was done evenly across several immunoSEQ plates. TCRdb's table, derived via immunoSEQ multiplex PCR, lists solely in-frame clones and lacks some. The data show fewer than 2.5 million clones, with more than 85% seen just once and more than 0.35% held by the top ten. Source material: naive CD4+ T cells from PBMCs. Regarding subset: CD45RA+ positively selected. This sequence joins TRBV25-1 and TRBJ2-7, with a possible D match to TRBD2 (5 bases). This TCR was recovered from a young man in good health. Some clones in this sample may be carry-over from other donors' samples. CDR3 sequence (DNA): TGTGCCAGCAGTGAGGGAGCCTACGAGCAGTACTTC. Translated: CASSEGAYEQYF.